The rows below give T cell receptor beta chains drawn from one sample of a study of human T cells and chemical hapten exposure. TCRdb recomputed calls from the RACE reads with MiXCR, one row per CDR3 protein. The data show 95,000 to 150,000 distinct CDR3 sequences, roughly 10% seen once. The material was whole blood, obtained in connection with sensitization to the hapten diphenylcyclopropenone (DPC). The receptor source for this set is a woman aged 50 to 65 with alopecia areata. Some clones in this sample may be carry-over from other donors' samples. Both conserved end residues are part of each CDR3. Each record gives: J gene, V gene, D gene, clone size, CDR3 DNA, CDR3 protein. D genes are given only for firm matches. Clone size appears in some rows only: once, few, many, or a class for an expanded clone.

>TRBJ1-2|TRBV12-3/TRBV12-4|NA|many
TGTGCCAGCAGTTTGACCAGGCGTGGCTATGGCTACACCTTC
CASSLTRRGYGYTF
>TRBJ2-3|TRBV20-1|NA|NA
TGCAGTGCTAGTGGTGGAGTGGATACGCAGTATTTT
CSASGGVDTQYF
>TRBJ1-3|TRBV10-3|NA|NA
TGTGCCATCAGTGTCTGGGGAAACACCATATATTTT
CAISVWGNTIYF
>TRBJ2-2|TRBV11-3|NA|many
TGTGCCAGCAGCTCAGGGGGGGGCAACGCGAACACCGGGGAGCTGTTTTTT
CASSSGGGNANTGELFF
>TRBJ2-7|TRBV14|NA|few
TGTGCCAGCAGCCCAAGACTCTTAGTCGAGCAGTACTTC
CASSPRLLVEQYF
>TRBJ1-1|TRBV18|NA|NA
TGTGCCAGCTCACCTCGACCGGGACCAGAAGCTTTCTTT
CASSPRPGPEAFF
>TRBJ2-3|TRBV7-9|TRBD1|few
TGTGCCAGCAGCTTGGCCAGGGGGCTTCTCGCAGATACGCAGTATTTT
CASSLARGLLADTQYF
>TRBJ1-1|TRBV20-1|NA|NA
TGCAGTGCTAGTCGACTGCTAGAAGCTTTCTTT
CSASRLLEAFF
>TRBJ1-3|TRBV10-3|NA|NA
TGTGCCATCAGTGAGGCCGCCCCAGGCACCATATATTTT
CAISEAAPGTIYF
>TRBJ2-7|TRBV5-1|NA|NA
TGCGCCAGCAGGGAAAGAGAAAGCTCCTACGAGCAGTACTTC
CASRERESSYEQYF
>TRBJ1-2|TRBV25-1|NA|many
TGTGCCAGCAGTGAAGGAGGGGGAGACTATGGCTACACCTTC
CASSEGGGDYGYTF
>TRBJ2-3|TRBV25-1|NA|many
TGTGCCAGCAGTGAACCGCAGGGTACTGGTACGCAGTATTTT
CASSEPQGTGTQYF
>TRBJ2-1|TRBV5-1|TRBD2|NA
TGCGCCAGCAGCCAGGACTGGGGGGGGAATGAGCAGTTCTTC
CASSQDWGGNEQFF
>TRBJ1-4|TRBV2|NA|NA
TGTGCCAGCAGTGAGAGCAGCTGGAGTGAAAAACTGTTTTTT
CASSESSWSEKLFF
>TRBJ2-1|TRBV7-9|NA|NA
TGTGCCAGCAGCTTAAGGTTAGGGCTTACCTACAATGAGCAGTTCTTC
CASSLRLGLTYNEQFF
>TRBJ1-5|TRBV6-1|NA|few
TGTGCCAGCAGGGTCCTAACCTGGGACAATCAGCCCCAGCATTTT
CASRVLTWDNQPQHF